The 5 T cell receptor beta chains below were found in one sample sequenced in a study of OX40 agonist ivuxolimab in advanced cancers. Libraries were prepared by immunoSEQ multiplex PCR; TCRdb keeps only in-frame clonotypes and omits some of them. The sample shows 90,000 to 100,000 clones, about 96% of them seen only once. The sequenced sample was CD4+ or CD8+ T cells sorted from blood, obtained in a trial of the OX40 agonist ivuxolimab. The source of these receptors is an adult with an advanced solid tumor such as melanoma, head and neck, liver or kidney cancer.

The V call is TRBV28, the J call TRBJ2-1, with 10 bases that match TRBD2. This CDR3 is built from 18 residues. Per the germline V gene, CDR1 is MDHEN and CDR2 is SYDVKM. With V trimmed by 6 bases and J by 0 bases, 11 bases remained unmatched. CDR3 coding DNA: TGTGCCAGCAGCCTCGATAGCGGGAGGCCGAGCTCCTACAATGAGCAGTTCTTC. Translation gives CASSLDSGRPSSYNEQFF.

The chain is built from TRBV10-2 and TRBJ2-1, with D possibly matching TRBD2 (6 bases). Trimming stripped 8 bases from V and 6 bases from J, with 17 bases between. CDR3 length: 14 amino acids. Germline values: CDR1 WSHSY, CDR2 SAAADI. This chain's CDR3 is CASVGPGAGNEQFF. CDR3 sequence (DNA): TGCGCCAGCGTGGGGCCGGGAGCGGGCAATGAGCAGTTCTTC.

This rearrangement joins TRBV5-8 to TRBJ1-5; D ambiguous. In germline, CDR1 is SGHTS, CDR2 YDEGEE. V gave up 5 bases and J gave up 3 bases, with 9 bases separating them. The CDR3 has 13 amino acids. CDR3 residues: CASSIQNNQPQHF. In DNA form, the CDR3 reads TGTGCCAGCAGTATTCAGAACAATCAGCCCCAGCATTTT.

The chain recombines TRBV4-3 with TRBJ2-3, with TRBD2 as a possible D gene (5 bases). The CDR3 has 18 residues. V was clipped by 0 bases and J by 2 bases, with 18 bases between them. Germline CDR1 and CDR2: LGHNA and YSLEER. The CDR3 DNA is TGCGCCAGCAGCCAAGATCGGATAGGGAGTATCCTCACAGATACGCAGTATTTT. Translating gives CASSQDRIGSILTDTQYF.

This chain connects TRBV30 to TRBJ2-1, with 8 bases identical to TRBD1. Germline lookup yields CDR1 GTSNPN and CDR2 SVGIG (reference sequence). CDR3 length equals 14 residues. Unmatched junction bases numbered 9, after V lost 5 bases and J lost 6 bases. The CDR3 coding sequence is TGTGCCTGGGCCCCTGGGACAGGCGTCAATGAGCAGTTCTTC. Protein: CAWAPGTGVNEQFF.